This TCR beta chain was documented in a study of T cell responses to AZD1222 COVID-19 vaccine. A note on this clone: Its antigen remains unidentified.

Using immunoSEQ multiplex PCR, the repertoire was profiled, and TCRdb retains in-frame clones only, with some absent. The sample comprises over 85,000 clones, almost 85% of which are singletons, and about a sixth rests with the top ten. V shed 4 bases and J 8 bases; nucleotides not matched to a gene: 12. The germline CDR1 and CDR2 sequences are SGDLS and YYNGEE. CDR3 length equals 15 residues. General study findings and limits: Spike-specific TCRs gained breadth and depth after people received two AZD1222 doses. Without day 14 samples, only post-peak T cell repertoires were studied.

The sequences come from peripheral blood, collected on day 0 of AZD1222 vaccination. The TCR was taken from an adult in good health. The chain links TRBV9 to TRBJ1-2, with 9 bases that match TRBD1. This CDR3 is CASSFRDREWEGYTF. The CDR3 nucleotides are TGTGCCAGCAGCTTCCGGGACAGGGAATGGGAGGGCTACACCTTC.